Presented here are 19 T cell receptor beta chains from one specimen sequenced in a study of T-cell memory formation after mild COVID-19 (dated by TCRdb to the early 2020s). Library method: 5' RACE. The sequencer listed for this sample is Illumina NovaSeq 6000. Using fastp trimming at Q25 and MiXCR clonotype assembly, TCRdb reanalyzed the public sequencing data and kept in-frame beta chains. Every entry covers one CDR3 protein and lists the most common genes and DNA from its rows. The sample includes around 430,000 distinct CDR3 sequences, with roughly 15% observed a single time. The ten largest clones capture 20% to 25% of the sample. Sequencing input: PBMCs or a T cell subset sorted from them (not recorded which). These receptors came from a man aged 18 to 29 who had mild COVID-19 (a few samples of this study predate the infection). The sample titles of this study are shuffled in the database, so cell type and time point are left out; the donor was told from shared clones.

This clonotype was counted a few times. The chain recombines TRBV7-2 with TRBJ2-2; D gene uncertain. The V gene's germline CDR1 is SGHTA and CDR2 FQGNSA. This CDR3 region has 12 residues. Deletions cut 8 bases from V and 4 bases from J, with 8 bases between. CDR3 sequence: CASRVPTGELFF. DNA for the CDR3: TGTGCCAGCCGGGTCCCCACCGGGGAGCTGTTTTTT. Full variable domain (remainder filled in from reference TRBV7-2 and TRBJ2-2): GAGVSQSPSNKVTEKGKDVELRCDPISGHTALYWYRQSLGQGLEFLIYFQGNSAPDKSGLPSDRFSAERTGGSVSTLTIQRTQQEDSAVYLCASRVPTGELFFGEGSRLTVL.

This clonotype has only a few counts. V and J are TRBV10-2 and TRBJ2-3; D is unresolved. CDR1 and CDR2 from the germline V gene are WSHSY and SAAADI. Trimming took 7 bases from V and 2 from J, leaving 19 bases between them. The CDR3 has 16 residues. CDR3 DNA: TGCGCCAGCACAGAAAGGGCCCAAAGGGTCACAGATACGCAGTATTTT. It specifies CASTERAQRVTDTQYF.

This clonotype was seen only a few times. V is TRBV4-1 and J is TRBJ2-7; D is ambiguous. The germline gives CDR1 MGHRA, CDR2 YSYEKL. This CDR3 contains 13 residues. Trimming cost V 0 bases and J 6 bases, with 9 bases left between them. This CDR3 reads CASSQDRFREQYF. Written as DNA, the CDR3 is TGCGCCAGCAGCCAAGATCGGTTCCGCGAGCAGTACTTC.

In its sample, this clonotype was seen a few times. V usage is TRBV6-5 and J usage is TRBJ2-3; TRBD1 is a possible D gene (5 bases). CDR1 and CDR2 (germline): MNHEY, SVGAGI. The germline V and J ends were trimmed by 7 bases and 1 base, with 9 bases remaining between them. This CDR3 spans 13 amino acids. The CDR3, as DNA: TGTGCCAGCAAAGGGGCCGGCACAGATACGCAGTATTTT. Encoded protein: CASKGAGTDTQYF.

V is TRBV6-6 and J is TRBJ1-2, with TRBD1 matching 7 bases. Trimming at V came to 2 bases and at J to 6 bases, leaving 6 bases not matched to a gene. Germline V gives CDR1 MNHNY, CDR2 SVGAGI (reference sequence). This CDR3 is built from 14 residues. The CDR3 DNA is TGTGCCAGCAGTTACGGTGTAGGGGGCGATGGCTACACCTTC. Translated: CASSYGVGGDGYTF.

This clonotype was observed a few times. The chain uses TRBV7-2 and TRBJ2-1; D remains unclear. This CDR3 comprises 13 residues. Germline CDR1 SGHTA, CDR2 FQGNSA. Deletions cut 0 bases from V and 6 bases from J, with 6 bases between. The CDR3 here is CASSLATINEQFF. Written as DNA, the CDR3 is TGTGCCAGCAGCTTAGCGACAATCAATGAGCAGTTCTTC.

CDR3: CASSKHTGGRGPDTQYF. DNA for the CDR3: TGCGCCAGCAGCAAGCACACAGGGGGCCGTGGCCCAGATACGCAGTATTTT. The V call is TRBV5-1, the J call TRBJ2-3, with 9 bases matching TRBD1. Trimming cost V 4 bases and J 4 bases; bases outside gene matches: 13. Germline lookup yields CDR1 SGHRS and CDR2 YFSETQ. The CDR3 spans 17 residues. Full variable domain (rest looked up from reference TRBV5-1 and TRBJ2-3): KAGVTQTPRYLIKTRGQQVTLSCSPISGHRSVSWYQQTPGQGLQFLFEYFSETQRNKGNFPGRFSGRQFSNSRSEMNVSTLELGDSALYLCASSKHTGGRGPDTQYFGPGTRLTVL.

This clonotype has just a few counts. This chain links TRBV7-2 with TRBJ1-1; D is perhaps TRBD1 (5 bases). Germline-derived CDR1 and CDR2 are SGHTA and FQGNSA. V was trimmed by 4 bases and J by 1 base, leaving 13 bases between them. There are 15 residues in the CDR3. This chain's CDR3 is CASSSQGATNTEAFF. CDR3 DNA sequence: TGTGCCAGCAGCTCTCAGGGAGCGACGAACACTGAAGCTTTCTTT. The full variable domain, with the rest looked up from reference TRBV7-2 and TRBJ1-1, is GAGVSQSPSNKVTEKGKDVELRCDPISGHTALYWYRQSLGQGLEFLIYFQGNSAPDKSGLPSDRFSAERTGGSVSTLTIQRTQQEDSAVYLCASSSQGATNTEAFFGQGTRLTVV.

The DNA of the CDR3 is TGTGCCAGCAGTTTAGCGCGTACGGTATTTGATGAGCCCCAGCATTTT. As protein: CASSLARTVFDEPQHF. This rearrangement joins TRBV12-3 or TRBV12-4 to TRBJ1-5, with D unresolved. The CDR3 is made up of 16 amino acids. Trimming took off 0 bases at V and 8 bases at J, with 17 bases between the two ends.

There are a few counts of this clonotype. The CDR3 DNA follows: TGTGCCAGCAGCTCCGGGGACTCCTTGAACACCGGGGAGCTGTTTTTT. It is translated as CASSSGDSLNTGELFF. The chain is built from TRBV7-3 and TRBJ2-2, with a tentative D call TRBD2 (6 bases). V was clipped by 4 bases and J by 1 base, with 13 bases between them. Per the germline V gene, CDR1 is SGHTA and CDR2 is FQGTGA. The CDR3 runs 16 residues.

This clonotype was observed a few times. The chain employs TRBV7-9 and TRBJ1-6, with 7 nucleotides matching TRBD1. This CDR3 spans 15 amino acids. J lost 8 bases, V lost 2 bases, and 6 bases had no gene match. Germline V lookup: CDR1 SEHNR, CDR2 FQNEAQ (reference sequence). CDR3 amino acids: CASSLWNRGDSPLHF. Here the CDR3 DNA reads TGTGCCAGCAGCTTATGGAACAGGGGTGATTCACCCCTCCACTTT.

The genes are TRBV6-6 and TRBJ2-7; 7 bases align to TRBD2. Trimming took 4 bases from V and 0 from J; bases not matched to a gene: 12. The CDR3 sequence is 17 residues long. Germline V gene data show CDR1 as MNHNY and CDR2 as SVGAGI (reference sequence). This chain's CDR3 is CASSSPSGESFSYEQYF. CDR3 bases: TGTGCCAGCAGTTCACCCAGCGGGGAAAGCTTCTCCTACGAGCAGTACTTC.

This rearrangement joins TRBV3-1 to TRBJ2-1, with D unclear. The CDR3 totals 14 residues. Germline CDR1 reads LGHDT; CDR2 reads YNNKEL (reference sequence). V was shortened by 0 bases and J by 8 bases, with 11 bases between the two germline ends. The CDR3 here is CASSQEKGSDEQFF. CDR3 bases: TGTGCCAGCAGCCAAGAGAAGGGATCGGATGAGCAGTTCTTC.

V and J are TRBV5-1 and TRBJ2-7, with TRBD1 identical over 7 bases. The V and J ends lost 5 bases and 2 bases, in that order; junction bases with no gene match: 7. This CDR3 comprises 14 residues. The germline V gene has CDR1 SGHRS and CDR2 YFSETQ. The CDR3 region is CASRYRQGAYEQYF. CDR3 in DNA: TGCGCCAGCAGGTACCGGCAGGGGGCCTACGAGCAGTACTTC.

This rearrangement joins TRBV5-1 to TRBJ1-6; no definite D call. The CDR3 extends over 15 amino acids. V was cut by 4 bases and J by 8 bases, with 16 bases left in between. CDR1 and CDR2 (germline): SGHRS, YFSETQ. CDR3 loop: CASSPVRLGDSPLHF. CDR3 in DNA: TGCGCCAGCAGCCCGGTCAGGCTCGGGGATTCACCCCTCCACTTT. The full variable domain, with the rest looked up from reference TRBV5-1 and TRBJ1-6, is KAGVTQTPRYLIKTRGQQVTLSCSPISGHRSVSWYQQTPGQGLQFLFEYFSETQRNKGNFPGRFSGRQFSNSRSEMNVSTLELGDSALYLCASSPVRLGDSPLHFGNGTRLTVT.

This chain joins TRBV20-1 and TRBJ2-1, with TRBD2 matching 7 bases. V trimming: 2 bases; J trimming: 6 bases; junction bases outside the gene matches: 1. Germline assignment: CDR1 DFQATT and CDR2 SNEGSKA (reference sequence). The CDR3 extends over 12 amino acids. CDR3 in amino acids: CSARWGGNEQFF. The CDR3 region has the DNA TGCAGTGCTAGATGGGGGGGCAATGAGCAGTTCTTC.

This clonotype came up a few times. This sequence joins TRBV7-2 and TRBJ2-1, with D perhaps matching TRBD1 or TRBD2 (6 bases each). The CDR3 loop spans 15 amino acids. The ends were cut back, 0 bases at V and 7 bases at J, with 13 bases in the middle. Germline V gives CDR1 SGHTA, CDR2 FQGNSA. This CDR3 is CASSLAGGRSNEQFF. The CDR3, as DNA: TGTGCCAGCAGCTTAGCGGGGGGCCGTTCAAATGAGCAGTTCTTC.

This clonotype has only a few counts. The gene calls are TRBV29-1 and TRBJ1-4; 9 positions match TRBD1. CDR1 and CDR2 from the germline V gene are SQVTM and ANQGSEA. Trimming cost V 6 bases and J 5 bases; bases outside gene matches: 7. This CDR3 has 14 amino acids. CDR3 in amino acids: CSVSDGTGNEKLFF. The CDR3 bases are TGCAGCGTGTCCGATGGGACAGGGAATGAAAAACTGTTTTTT. The full variable domain, in which reference TRBV29-1 and TRBJ1-4 provide the parts outside the CDR3, is SAVISQKPSRDICQRGTSLTIQCQVDSQVTMMFWYRQQPGQSLTLIATANQGSEATYESGFVIDKFPISRPNLTFSTLTVSNMSPEDSSIYLCSVSDGTGNEKLFFGSGTQLSVL.

J is TRBJ2-5 and V is TRBV5-4; D not certain. V lost 5 bases and J lost 5, with 13 bases in between. Germline loops: CDR1 SGHNT, CDR2 YYREEE (reference sequence). The CDR3 extends over 13 amino acids. Here the CDR3 reads CASSTPVEETQYF. CDR3 DNA: TGTGCCAGCAGTACCCCGGTCGAGGAGACCCAGTACTTC. The variable domain in full, with the rest retrieved from reference TRBV5-4 and TRBJ2-5, is ETGVTQSPTHLIKTRGQQVTLRCSSQSGHNTVSWYQQALGQGPQFIFQYYREEENGRGNFPPRFSGLQFPNYSSELNVNALELDDSALYLCASSTPVEETQYFGPGTRLLVL.